This entry is about one T cell receptor beta chain. TCRdb keeps only in-frame clones here, not all; method: immunoSEQ multiplex PCR. The sample consists of tens of thousands of clones, around 82% of them appearing once. The data derive from a study of blood T cell repertoires in COVID-19. Study details: PBMCs, B-cell-depleted T cells, or T cells provided the cDNA or gDNA that made up the material.

Trimming removed 5 bases from V and 4 bases from J, with 10 bases in between. The germline CDR1 and CDR2 sequences are MGHDK and SYGVNS. The length of the CDR3 is 13 residues. The gene calls are TRBV25-1 and TRBJ2-3; a weak D match, TRBD2 (6 bases). This TCR was recovered from a man at least 80 years old with acute or convalescent COVID-19. Sequenced input: peripheral blood. The CDR3 DNA reads TGTGCCAGCAGTCGCGGGGTCGCAGATACGCAGTATTTT. Its protein product is CASSRGVADTQYF.